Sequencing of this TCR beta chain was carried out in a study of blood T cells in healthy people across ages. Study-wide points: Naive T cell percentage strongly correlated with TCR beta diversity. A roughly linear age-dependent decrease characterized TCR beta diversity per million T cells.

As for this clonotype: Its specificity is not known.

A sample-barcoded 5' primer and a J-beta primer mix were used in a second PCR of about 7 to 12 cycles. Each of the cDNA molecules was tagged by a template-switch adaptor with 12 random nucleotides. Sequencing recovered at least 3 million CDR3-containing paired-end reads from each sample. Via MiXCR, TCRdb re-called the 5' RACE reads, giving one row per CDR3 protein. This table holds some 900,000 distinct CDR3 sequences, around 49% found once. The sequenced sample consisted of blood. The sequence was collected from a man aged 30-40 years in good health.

CDR3 amino acids: CASSLGQMSSYEQYF. The CDR3 coding sequence is TGTGCCAGCAGCTTAGGGCAGATGAGCTCCTACGAGCAGTACTTC. The chain recombines TRBV7-9 with TRBJ2-7; no reliable D call. Germline V CDR1 and CDR2: SEHNR, FQNEAQ (reference sequence). Trimming shortened V by 1 base and J by 0 bases, and 10 bases separated the two germline ends. The CDR3 consists of 15 residues.